One sample yielded the 12 T cell receptor beta chains listed below, sequenced in a study of control samples from healthy donors and cancer patients (dated by TCRdb to the early 2020s). Library prep was done by the immunoSEQ multiplex PCR assay. In TCRdb, the immuneACCESS table is reduced to in-frame sequences with V and J assigned. These tables do not hold every clone; where another copy was compared, an unresolved V gene accounts for under half, and the others remain unexplained. The sample table records approximately 53,000 clones; about 91% of these occur just once. 0.8% to 1% of the sample is in the top ten clones. The sample comprised PBMCs. The receptors derive from a man aged 30 to 39 with colorectal cancer.

The CDR3 nucleotides read TGTGCCAGCAGCATCTTGAGGGGGCTGGGGGCAGGGACCCAGTACTTC. Translated: CASSILRGLGAGTQYF. V and J are TRBV7-8 and TRBJ2-5; 7 bases map to TRBD1. V was clipped by 5 bases and J by 7 bases; unmatched bases: 16. The CDR3 runs 16 residues. CDR1 SGHVS and CDR2 FQNEAQ come from the germline V gene.

This chain uses TRBV30 with TRBJ1-5, with a possible D match to TRBD1 (5 bases). Germline lookup yields CDR1 GTSNPN and CDR2 SVGIG (reference sequence). Trimming removed 2 bases at V and 7 bases at J, with 12 bases between. This CDR3 is 13 amino acids long. CDR3 sequence reads: CAWSNKGEQPQHF. The CDR3 DNA reads TGTGCCTGGAGTAATAAAGGGGAGCAGCCCCAGCATTTT.

The rearrangement links TRBV11-2 to TRBJ1-2; maybe TRBD1 (6 bases). The CDR3 is 15 residues long. The germline V gene has CDR1 SGHAT and CDR2 FQNNGV. Trimming took 1 base from V and 0 from J, leaving 9 bases between them. As DNA, the CDR3 is TGTGCCAGCAGCTTAGTTAGGGGGTCTAACTATGGCTACACCTTC. It is translated as CASSLVRGSNYGYTF. The whole variable domain, filled in from reference TRBV11-2 and TRBJ1-2, reads EAGVAQSPRYKIIEKRQSVAFWCNPISGHATLYWYQQILGQGPKLLIQFQNNGVVDDSQLPKDRFSAERLKGVDSTLKIQPAKLEDSAVYLCASSLVRGSNYGYTFGSGTRLTVV.

This clone occurred once. Other DNA sequences from this sample encode an identical CDR3 as well. The CDR3 coding sequence is TGCGCCAGCAGCTTGACCGGCGAATCTGGAAACACCATATATTTT. The encoded protein is CASSLTGESGNTIYF. The chain employs TRBV5-1 and TRBJ1-3, with D unclear. The V and J ends lost 1 base and 1 base respectively, with 9 bases between them. The CDR3 runs 15 residues. Germline V gene lookup returns CDR1 SGHRS and CDR2 YFSETQ.

This clone was recorded a few times. Within the sample, other DNA sequences also encode this same CDR3. The chain employs TRBV6-5 and TRBJ2-7; D possibly corresponds to TRBD2 (6 bases). Germline V lookup: CDR1 MNHEY, CDR2 SVGAGI. The CDR3 totals 13 residues. V was clipped by 2 bases and J by 3 bases, with 8 bases between them. CDR3 sequence: CASSYRRGYEQYF. DNA for the CDR3: TGTGCCAGCAGTTACCGGCGGGGCTACGAGCAGTACTTC.

This rearrangement joins TRBV3-1 (or the pseudogene TRBV3-2) to TRBJ2-1; 14 bases match TRBD2. CDR1 and CDR2 (germline): LGHDT, YNNKEL (reference sequence). The CDR3 has 17 amino acids. J was trimmed by 6 bases and V by 0 bases; bases with no gene match: 4. CDR3 DNA sequence: TGTGCCAGCAGCCAAGATTTAGGACTAGCGGGGGGCAATGAGCAGTTCTTC. Encoded protein: CASSQDLGLAGGNEQFF.

V and J are TRBV6-6 and TRBJ1-2, with D unresolved. CDR1 is MNHNY, CDR2 SVGAGI, per germline (reference sequence). V shed 0 bases and J shed 0 bases, with 11 bases lying between them. CDR3 length equals 16 residues. Here the CDR3 reads CASSYSQLPSNYGYTF. The CDR3 bases are TGTGCCAGCAGTTACTCACAGTTACCTTCTAACTATGGCTACACCTTC.

CDR3 in amino acids: CAISEYRGGTEAFF. Written as DNA, the CDR3 is TGTGCCATCAGTGAGTACAGGGGAGGGACTGAAGCTTTCTTT. This chain uses TRBV10-3 with TRBJ1-1; TRBD1 agrees at 7 bases. With V trimmed by 1 base and J by 5 bases, 4 bases remained unmatched. The CDR3 contains 14 residues. Germline assignment: CDR1 ENHRY and CDR2 SYGVKD.

V usage is TRBV19 and J usage is TRBJ1-6, with D tentatively TRBD1 (5 bases). Germline V CDR1 and CDR2: LNHDA, SQIVND (reference sequence). The ends were cut back, 0 bases at V and 10 bases at J, with 16 bases in the middle. This CDR3 has 16 amino acids. CDR3 protein: CASSIDPGHQTSPLHF. CDR3 in DNA: TGTGCCAGTAGTATAGATCCCGGACACCAGACCTCACCCCTCCACTTT.

Written as DNA, the CDR3 is TGCGCCAGCACGCTTGGCGTGGGTGTAGCGAACACCGGGGAGCTGTTTTTT. Protein sequence: CASTLGVGVANTGELFF. The genes are TRBV5-1 and TRBJ2-2; unclear D gene. The germline V gene encodes CDR1 SGHRS and CDR2 YFSETQ. There are 17 residues in the CDR3. Trimming stripped 6 bases from V and 0 bases from J, with 18 bases between.

The chain combines TRBV5-4 with TRBJ2-2; TRBD2 matches 7 bases. J gave up 6 bases and V 4 bases, and 12 bases lay outside the gene matches. CDR1 is SGHNT, CDR2 YYREEE, per germline (reference sequence). The CDR3 runs to 16 residues. The CDR3 DNA follows: TGTGCCAGCAGCCCAGAAGCGGGGCCCGGCGCCGGGGAGCTGTTTTTT. Its translation is CASSPEAGPGAGELFF.

The chain recombines TRBV5-4 with TRBJ1-2; a possible D gene is TRBD1 (6 bases). CDR3 length equals 15 residues. V was shortened by 0 bases and J by 7 bases, with 16 bases between the two germline ends. Per germline, CDR1 SGHNT and CDR2 YYREEE (reference sequence). The CDR3: CASSLGDKIWGGYTF. The CDR3 bases are TGTGCCAGCAGCTTGGGGGACAAGATTTGGGGTGGCTACACCTTC.